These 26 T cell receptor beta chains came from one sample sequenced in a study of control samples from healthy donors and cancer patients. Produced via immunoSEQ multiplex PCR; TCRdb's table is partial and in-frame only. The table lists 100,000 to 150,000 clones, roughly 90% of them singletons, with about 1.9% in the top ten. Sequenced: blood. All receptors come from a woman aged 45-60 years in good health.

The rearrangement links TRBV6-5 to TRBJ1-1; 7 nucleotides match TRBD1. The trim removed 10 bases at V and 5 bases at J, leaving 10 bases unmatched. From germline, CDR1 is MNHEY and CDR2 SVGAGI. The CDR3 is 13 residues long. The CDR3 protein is CATQGLVETEAFF. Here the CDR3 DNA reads TGTGCCACACAGGGGCTCGTGGAAACTGAAGCTTTCTTT.

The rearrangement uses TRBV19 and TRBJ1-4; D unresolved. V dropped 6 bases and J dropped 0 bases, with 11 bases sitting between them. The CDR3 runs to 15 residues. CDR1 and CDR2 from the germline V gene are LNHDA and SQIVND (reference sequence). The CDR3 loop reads CASSGPTSTNEKLFF. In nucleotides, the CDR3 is TGTGCCAGTAGCGGTCCTACCTCAACTAATGAAAAACTGTTTTTT.

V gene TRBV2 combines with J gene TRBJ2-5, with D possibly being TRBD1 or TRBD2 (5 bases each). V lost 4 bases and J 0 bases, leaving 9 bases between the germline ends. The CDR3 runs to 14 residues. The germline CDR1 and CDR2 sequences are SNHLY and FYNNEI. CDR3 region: CASSGGVYQETQYF. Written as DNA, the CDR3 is TGTGCCAGCAGTGGAGGGGTGTACCAAGAGACCCAGTACTTC.

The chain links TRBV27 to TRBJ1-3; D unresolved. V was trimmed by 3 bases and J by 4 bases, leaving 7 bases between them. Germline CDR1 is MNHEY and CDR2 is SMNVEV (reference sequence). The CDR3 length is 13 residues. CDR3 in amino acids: CASSFASGNTIYF. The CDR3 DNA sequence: TGTGCCAGCAGTTTCGCCTCCGGAAACACCATATATTTT.

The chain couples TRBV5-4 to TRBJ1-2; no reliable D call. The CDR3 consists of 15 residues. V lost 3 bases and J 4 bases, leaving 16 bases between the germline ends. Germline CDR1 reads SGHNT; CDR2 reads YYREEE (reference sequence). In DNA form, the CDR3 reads TGTGCCAGCAGCTCCGTGGCAGGCTCTAGCTATGGCTACACCTTC. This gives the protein CASSSVAGSSYGYTF.

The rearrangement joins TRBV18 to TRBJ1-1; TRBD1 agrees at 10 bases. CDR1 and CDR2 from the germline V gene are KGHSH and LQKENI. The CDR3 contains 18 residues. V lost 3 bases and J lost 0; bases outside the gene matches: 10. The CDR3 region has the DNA TGTGCCAGCTCACCCAGGCGGGACAGGGGTCGGGTGAACACTGAAGCTTTCTTT. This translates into CASSPRRDRGRVNTEAFF.

The CDR3 is CASSDRLSVGSPLHF. Here the CDR3 DNA reads TGTGCCAGCAGTGACAGGTTGTCAGTTGGTTCACCCCTCCACTTT. This chain joins TRBV2 and TRBJ1-6; D ambiguous. This CDR3 contains 15 residues. V shed 3 bases and J shed 9 bases, with 15 bases lying between them. Germline V gives CDR1 SNHLY, CDR2 FYNNEI.

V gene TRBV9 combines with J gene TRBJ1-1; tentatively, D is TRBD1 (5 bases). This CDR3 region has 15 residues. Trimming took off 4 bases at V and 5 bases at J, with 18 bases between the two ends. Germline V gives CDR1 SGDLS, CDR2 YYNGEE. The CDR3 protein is CASSITQAATTEAFF. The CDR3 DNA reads TGTGCCAGCAGCATAACACAGGCGGCAACGACTGAAGCTTTCTTT. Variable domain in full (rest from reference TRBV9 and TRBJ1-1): DSGVTQTPKHLITATGQRVTLRCSPRSGDLSVYWYQQSLDQGLQFLIQYYNGEERAKGNILERFSAQQFPDLHSELNLSSLELGDSALYFCASSITQAATTEAFFGQGTRLTVV.

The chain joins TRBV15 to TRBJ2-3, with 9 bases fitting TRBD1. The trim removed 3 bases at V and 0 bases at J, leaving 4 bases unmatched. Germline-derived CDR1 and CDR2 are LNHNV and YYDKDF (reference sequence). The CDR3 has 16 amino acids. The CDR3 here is CATSRNRGRSTDTQYF. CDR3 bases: TGTGCCACCAGCAGGAACAGGGGGCGAAGCACAGATACGCAGTATTTT.

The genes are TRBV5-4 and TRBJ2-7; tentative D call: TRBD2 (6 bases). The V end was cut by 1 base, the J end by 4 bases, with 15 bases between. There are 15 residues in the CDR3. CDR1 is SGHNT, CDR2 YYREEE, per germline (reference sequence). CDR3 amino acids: CASSLRGAKTYEQYF. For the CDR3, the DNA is TGTGCCAGCAGCTTGCGCGGGGCTAAAACATACGAGCAGTACTTC.

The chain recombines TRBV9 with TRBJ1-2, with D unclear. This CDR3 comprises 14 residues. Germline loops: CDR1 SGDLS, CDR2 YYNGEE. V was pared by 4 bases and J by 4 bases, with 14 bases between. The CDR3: CASSPEGYGYGYTF. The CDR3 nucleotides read TGTGCCAGCAGCCCCGAGGGATACGGCTATGGCTACACCTTC.

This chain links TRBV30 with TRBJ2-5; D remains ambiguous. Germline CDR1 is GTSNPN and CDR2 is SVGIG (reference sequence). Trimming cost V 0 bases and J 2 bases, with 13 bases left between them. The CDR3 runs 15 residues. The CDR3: CAWSVYFSLQETQYF. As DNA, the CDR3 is TGTGCCTGGAGTGTATACTTCTCTCTTCAAGAGACCCAGTACTTC.

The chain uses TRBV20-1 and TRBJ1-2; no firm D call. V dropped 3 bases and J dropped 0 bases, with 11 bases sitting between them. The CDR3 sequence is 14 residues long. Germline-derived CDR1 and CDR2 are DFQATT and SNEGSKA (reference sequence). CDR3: CSASPHTANYGYTF. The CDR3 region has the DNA TGCAGTGCTAGTCCCCATACGGCTAACTATGGCTACACCTTC.

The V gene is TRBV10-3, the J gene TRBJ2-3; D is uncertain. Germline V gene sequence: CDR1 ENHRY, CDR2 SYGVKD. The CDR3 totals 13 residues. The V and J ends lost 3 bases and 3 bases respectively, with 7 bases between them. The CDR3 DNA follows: TGTGCCATCAGTGACGGCAAAACAGATACGCAGTATTTT. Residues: CAISDGKTDTQYF.

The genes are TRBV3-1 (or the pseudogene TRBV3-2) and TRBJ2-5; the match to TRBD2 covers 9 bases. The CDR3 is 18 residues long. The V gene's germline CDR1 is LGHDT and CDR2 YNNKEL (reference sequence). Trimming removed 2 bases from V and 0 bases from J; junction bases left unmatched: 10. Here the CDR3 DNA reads TGTGCCAGCAGCCAACTAACCGGGACTAGCAAGAACCAAGAGACCCAGTACTTC. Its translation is CASSQLTGTSKNQETQYF.

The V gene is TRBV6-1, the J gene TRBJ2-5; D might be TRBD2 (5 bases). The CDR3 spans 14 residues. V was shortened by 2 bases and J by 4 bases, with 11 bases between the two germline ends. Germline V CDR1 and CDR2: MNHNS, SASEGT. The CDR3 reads CASSEPQRLETQYF. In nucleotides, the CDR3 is TGTGCCAGCAGTGAACCCCAGCGGCTAGAGACCCAGTACTTC.

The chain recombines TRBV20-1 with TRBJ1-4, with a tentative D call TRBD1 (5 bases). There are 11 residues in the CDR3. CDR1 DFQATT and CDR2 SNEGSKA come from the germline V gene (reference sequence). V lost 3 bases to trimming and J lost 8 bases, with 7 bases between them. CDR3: CSASEGEKLFF. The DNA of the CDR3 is TGCAGTGCTAGCGAGGGGGAAAAACTGTTTTTT.

The chain's CDR3 is CASRGSSTDTQYF. In DNA form, the CDR3 reads TGTGCCAGCCGCGGGTCTAGCACAGATACGCAGTATTTT. The chain employs TRBV6-4 and TRBJ2-3; D possibly corresponds to TRBD2 (5 bases). Germline V CDR1 and CDR2: MRHNA, SNTAGT. This CDR3 contains 13 residues. With 8 bases removed from V and 0 bases from J, the gap between germline ends came to 9 bases.

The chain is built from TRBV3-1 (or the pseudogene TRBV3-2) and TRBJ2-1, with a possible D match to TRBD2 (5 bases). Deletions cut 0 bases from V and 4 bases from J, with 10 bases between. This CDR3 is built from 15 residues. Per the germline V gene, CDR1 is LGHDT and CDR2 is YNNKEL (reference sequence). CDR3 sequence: CASSQDLPGYNEQFF. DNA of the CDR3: TGTGCCAGCAGCCAAGATCTTCCGGGGTACAATGAGCAGTTCTTC.

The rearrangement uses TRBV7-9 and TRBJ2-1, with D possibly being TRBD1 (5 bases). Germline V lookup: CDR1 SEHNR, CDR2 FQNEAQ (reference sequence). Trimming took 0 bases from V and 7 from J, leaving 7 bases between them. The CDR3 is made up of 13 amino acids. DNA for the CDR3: TGTGCCAGCAGCTTAGCAGGGGTAAATGAGCAGTTCTTC. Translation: CASSLAGVNEQFF.

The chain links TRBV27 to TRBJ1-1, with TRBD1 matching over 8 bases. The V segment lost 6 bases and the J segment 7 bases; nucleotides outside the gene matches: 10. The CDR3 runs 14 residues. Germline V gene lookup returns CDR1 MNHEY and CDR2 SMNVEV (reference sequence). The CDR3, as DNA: TGTGCCAGCAGGGGGACCGACAGGGGAATTGAAGCTTTCTTT. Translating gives CASRGTDRGIEAFF.

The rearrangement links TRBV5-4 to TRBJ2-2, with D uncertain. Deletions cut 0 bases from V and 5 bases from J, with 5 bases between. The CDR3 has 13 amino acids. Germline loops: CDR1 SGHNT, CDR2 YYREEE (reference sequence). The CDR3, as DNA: TGTGCCAGCAGCTTGGACCGGACCGGGGAGCTGTTTTTT. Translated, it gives CASSLDRTGELFF.

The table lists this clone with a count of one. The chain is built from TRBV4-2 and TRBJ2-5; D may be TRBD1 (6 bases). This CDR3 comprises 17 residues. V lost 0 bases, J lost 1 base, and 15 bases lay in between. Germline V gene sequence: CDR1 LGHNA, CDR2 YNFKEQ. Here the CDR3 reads CASSQDQGLGGQETQYF. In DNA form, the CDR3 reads TGTGCCAGCAGCCAAGATCAGGGGTTGGGTGGCCAAGAGACCCAGTACTTC.

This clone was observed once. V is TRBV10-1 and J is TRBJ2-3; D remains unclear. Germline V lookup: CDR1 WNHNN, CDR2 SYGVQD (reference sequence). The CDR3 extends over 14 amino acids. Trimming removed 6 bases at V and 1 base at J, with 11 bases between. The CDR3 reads CASSPSRRTDTQYF. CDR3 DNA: TGCGCCAGCAGCCCATCCAGGCGCACAGATACGCAGTATTTT.

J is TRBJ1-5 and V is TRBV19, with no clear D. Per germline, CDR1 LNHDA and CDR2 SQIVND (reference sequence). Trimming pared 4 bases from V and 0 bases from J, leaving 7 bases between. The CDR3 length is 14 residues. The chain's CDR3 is CASSSGSSNQPQHF. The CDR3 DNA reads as TGTGCCAGTAGTAGCGGGAGTAGCAATCAGCCCCAGCATTTT.

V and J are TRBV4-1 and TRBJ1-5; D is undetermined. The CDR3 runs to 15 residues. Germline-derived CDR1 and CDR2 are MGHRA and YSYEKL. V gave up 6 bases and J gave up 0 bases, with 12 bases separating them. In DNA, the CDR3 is TGCGCCAGCAGTCGTTACAGTGATAGCAATCAGCCCCAGCATTTT. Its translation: CASSRYSDSNQPQHF.